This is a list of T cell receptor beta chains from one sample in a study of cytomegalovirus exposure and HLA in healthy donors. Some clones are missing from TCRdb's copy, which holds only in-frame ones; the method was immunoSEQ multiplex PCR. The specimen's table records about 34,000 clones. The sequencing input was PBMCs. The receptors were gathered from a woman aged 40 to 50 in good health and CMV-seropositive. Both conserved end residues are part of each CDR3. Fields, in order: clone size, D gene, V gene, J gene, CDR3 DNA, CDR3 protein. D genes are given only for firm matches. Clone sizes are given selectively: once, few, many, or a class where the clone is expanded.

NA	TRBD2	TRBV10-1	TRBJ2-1	TGCGCCAGCAGTGTCGGGACTAGCGGGAGCAACCAGCCGCAGTTCTTC	CASSVGTSGSNQPQFF
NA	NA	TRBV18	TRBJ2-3	TGTGCCAGCTCACCCAGGGGCCTCAGCACAGATACGCAGTATTTT	CASSPRGLSTDTQYF
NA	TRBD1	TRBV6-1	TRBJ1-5	TGTGCCAGCAGACAGGGGAACAACCAGCCCCAGCATTTT	CASRQGNNQPQHF
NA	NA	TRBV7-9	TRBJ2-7	TGTGCCAGCAGCTTAGGGGGGCGGACCTACGAGCAGTACTTC	CASSLGGRTYEQYF
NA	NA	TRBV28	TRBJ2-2	TGTGCCAGCGCCCGGATTATTGGGGGGAGCACCGGGGAGCTGTTTTTT	CASARIIGGSTGELFF
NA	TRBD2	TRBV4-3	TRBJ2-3	TGCGCCAGCAGCCGGGTTAGCGGGAGGGGGGATACGCAGTATTTT	CASSRVSGRGDTQYF
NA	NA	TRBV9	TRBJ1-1	TGTGCCAGCAGCGGGGTCATCAGGGGAACGGCTTTCTTT	CASSGVIRGTAFF
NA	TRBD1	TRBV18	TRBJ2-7	TGTGCCAGCTCACCACCGGGACAGGGGTCCTACGAGCAGTACTTC	CASSPPGQGSYEQYF
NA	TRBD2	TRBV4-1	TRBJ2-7	TGCGCCAGCAGCCAAGATCTAACTAGCGGGAGACGCTCCGAGCAGTACTTC	CASSQDLTSGRRSEQYF
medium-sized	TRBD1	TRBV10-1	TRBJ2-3	TGCGCCAGCAAGTCAGGCAGGGGGAAGGGGGATACGCAGTATTTT	CASKSGRGKGDTQYF
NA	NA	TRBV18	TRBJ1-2	TGTGCCAGCTCACCGAGGGCCTCCTATGGCTACACCTTC	CASSPRASYGYTF
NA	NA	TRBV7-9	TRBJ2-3	TGCGGCAGTAGGAGTCTGACAGATACGCAGTATTTT	CGSRSLTDTQYF
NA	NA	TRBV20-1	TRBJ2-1	TGCAGTGCCAACAATGAGCAGTTCTTC	CSANNEQFF
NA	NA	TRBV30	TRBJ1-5	TGTGCCTGGAGTGTGGAGGGGACCTGGGCCCAGCATTTT	CAWSVEGTWAQHF
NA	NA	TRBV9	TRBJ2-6	TGTGCCAGCAGCGTAGCGGGAGCTGGGGCCAACGTCCTGACTTTC	CASSVAGAGANVLTF
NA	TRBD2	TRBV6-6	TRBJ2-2	TGTGCCAGCAGTAATCCTCCGGGACTACCCACCGGGGAGCTGTTTTTT	CASSNPPGLPTGELFF
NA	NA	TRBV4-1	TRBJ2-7	TGCGCCAGCAGCCGCGATAAGGGGCCCTACGAGCAGTACTTC	CASSRDKGPYEQYF
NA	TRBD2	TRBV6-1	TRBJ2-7	TGTGCCAGCAACGCGGGAGGCGACTACGAGCAGTACTTC	CASNAGGDYEQYF
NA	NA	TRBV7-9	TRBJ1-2	TGTGCCAGCAGCTTAGTAGAGGGCTACACCTTC	CASSLVEGYTF
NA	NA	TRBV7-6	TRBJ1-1	TGTGCCAGCAGCTTAGTAGGCCAGGGGAACACTGAAGCTTTCTTT	CASSLVGQGNTEAFF
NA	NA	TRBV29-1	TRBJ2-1	TGCAGCGTTGAAGTTTCTTTGGAAACGGGTAGATACAATGAGCAGTTCTTC	CSVEVSLETGRYNEQFF
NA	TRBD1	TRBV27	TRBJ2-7	TGTGCCAGCAGCTTTTTCGACAGGGGCGAGCAGTACTTC	CASSFFDRGEQYF
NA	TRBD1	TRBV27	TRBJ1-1	TGTGCCAGCAGTATCGGACAGGGGGGGTACACTGAAGCTTTCTTT	CASSIGQGGYTEAFF
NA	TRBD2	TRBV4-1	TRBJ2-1	TGCGCCAGCAGCCAACTCCAGAGGCGGGAGGGCCCCAATGAGCAGTTCTTC	CASSQLQRREGPNEQFF
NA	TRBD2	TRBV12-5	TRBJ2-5	TGTGCTAGTGGGGGCAAAAGCGGACTAGCGGGATATAGACAAGAGACCCAGTACTTC	CASGGKSGLAGYRQETQYF
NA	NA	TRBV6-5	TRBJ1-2	TGTGCCAGCAGGAGAGGGTACTATGGCTACACCTTC	CASRRGYYGYTF
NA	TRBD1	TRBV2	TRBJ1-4	TGTGCCAGCAGGAGGGACAGTCGGGTGGGGGAAAAACTGTTTTTT	CASRRDSRVGEKLFF
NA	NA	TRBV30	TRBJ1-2	TGTGCCTGGAACTCCGATGGACACCGGGGCTACACCTTC	CAWNSDGHRGYTF
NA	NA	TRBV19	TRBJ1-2	TGTGCCAGTAGTATAGACCGAGTCTATGGCTACACCTTC	CASSIDRVYGYTF
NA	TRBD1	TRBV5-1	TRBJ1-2	TGCGCCAGCAGCACCGGGACAGGGGGATTTGGCTACACCTTC	CASSTGTGGFGYTF
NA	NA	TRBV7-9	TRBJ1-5	TGTGCCAGCAGCTTCTCTCAGCCCCAGCATTTT	CASSFSQPQHF
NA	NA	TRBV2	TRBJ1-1	TGTGCCAGCATAAGCAGGGTCACGGGTGAAGCTTTCTTT	CASISRVTGEAFF
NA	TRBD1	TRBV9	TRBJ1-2	TGTGCCAGCAGCATAACAGGGGGGCAAGGTGGCTACACCTTC	CASSITGGQGGYTF
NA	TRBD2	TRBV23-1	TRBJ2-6	TGCGCCAGCAGTCAATCGCCGCGGGGAGGGCCTTCTGGGGCCAACGTCCTGACTTTC	CASSQSPRGGPSGANVLTF
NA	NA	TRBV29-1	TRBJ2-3	TGCAGTGAAAGGAGCGGCACAGATACGCAGTATTTT	CSERSGTDTQYF
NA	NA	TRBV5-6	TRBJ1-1	TGTGCCAGCAGCTGGGCGGGGGTAGACACTGAAGCTTTCTTT	CASSWAGVDTEAFF
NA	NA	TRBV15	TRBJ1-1	TGTGCCACCAGCAGATTACAGCACACTGAAGCTTTCTTT	CATSRLQHTEAFF
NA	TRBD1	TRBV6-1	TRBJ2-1	TGTGCCAGCAGTGACGCTGGCAGGGGGTACAATGAGCAGTTCTTC	CASSDAGRGYNEQFF
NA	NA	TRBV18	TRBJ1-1	TGTGCCAGCTCACAGCGGATGAACACTGAAGCTTTCTTT	CASSQRMNTEAFF
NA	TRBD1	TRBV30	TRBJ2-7	TGTGCCTGGAGGGGACAGGGATACTACGAGCAGTACTTC	CAWRGQGYYEQYF